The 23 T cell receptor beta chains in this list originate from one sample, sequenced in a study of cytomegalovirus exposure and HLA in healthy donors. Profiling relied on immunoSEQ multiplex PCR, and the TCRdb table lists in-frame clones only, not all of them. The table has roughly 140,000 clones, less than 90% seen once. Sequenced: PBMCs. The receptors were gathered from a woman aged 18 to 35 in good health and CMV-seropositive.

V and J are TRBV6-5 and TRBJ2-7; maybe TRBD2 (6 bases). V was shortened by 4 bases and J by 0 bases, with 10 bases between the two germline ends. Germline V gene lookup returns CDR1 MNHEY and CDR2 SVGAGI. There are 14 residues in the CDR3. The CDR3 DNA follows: TGTGCCAGCAGTTTGGGGGGAAGCTCCTACGAGCAGTACTTC. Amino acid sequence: CASSLGGSSYEQYF.

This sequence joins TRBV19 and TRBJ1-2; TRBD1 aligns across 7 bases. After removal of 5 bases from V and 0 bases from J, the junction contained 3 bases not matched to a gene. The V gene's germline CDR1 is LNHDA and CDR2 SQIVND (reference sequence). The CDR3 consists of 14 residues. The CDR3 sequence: CASSHGTANYGYTF. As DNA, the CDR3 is TGTGCCAGTAGTCACGGGACAGCTAACTATGGCTACACCTTC.

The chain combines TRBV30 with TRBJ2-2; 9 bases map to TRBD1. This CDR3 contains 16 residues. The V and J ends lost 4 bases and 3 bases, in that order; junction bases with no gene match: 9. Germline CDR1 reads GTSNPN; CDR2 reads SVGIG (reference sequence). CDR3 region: CAWNKQGALDTGELFF. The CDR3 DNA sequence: TGTGCCTGGAACAAACAGGGGGCGCTGGACACCGGGGAGCTGTTTTTT.

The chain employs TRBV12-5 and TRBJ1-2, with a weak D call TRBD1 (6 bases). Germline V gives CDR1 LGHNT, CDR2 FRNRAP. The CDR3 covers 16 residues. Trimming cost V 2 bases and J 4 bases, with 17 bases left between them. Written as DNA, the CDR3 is TGTGCTAGTGGTTTGTTATCGGGACAATTTTTCTATGGCTACACCTTC. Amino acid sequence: CASGLLSGQFFYGYTF. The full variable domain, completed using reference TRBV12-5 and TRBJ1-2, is DARVTQTPRHKVTEMGQEVTMRCQPILGHNTVFWYRQTMMQGLELLAYFRNRAPLDDSGMPKDRFSAEMPDATLATLKIQPSEPRDSAVYFCASGLLSGQFFYGYTFGSGTRLTVV.

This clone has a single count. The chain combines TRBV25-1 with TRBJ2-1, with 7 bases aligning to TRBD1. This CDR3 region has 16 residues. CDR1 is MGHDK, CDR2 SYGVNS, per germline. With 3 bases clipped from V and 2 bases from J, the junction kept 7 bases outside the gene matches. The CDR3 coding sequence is TGTGCCAGCAGTGAGGTACAGGGGAAAGCCTACAATGAGCAGTTCTTC. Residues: CASSEVQGKAYNEQFF. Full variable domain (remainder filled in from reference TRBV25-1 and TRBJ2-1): EADIYQTPRYLVIGTGKKITLECSQTMGHDKMYWYQQDPGMELHLIHYSYGVNSTEKGDLSSESTVSRIRTEHFPLTLESARPSHTSQYLCASSEVQGKAYNEQFFGPGTRLTVL.

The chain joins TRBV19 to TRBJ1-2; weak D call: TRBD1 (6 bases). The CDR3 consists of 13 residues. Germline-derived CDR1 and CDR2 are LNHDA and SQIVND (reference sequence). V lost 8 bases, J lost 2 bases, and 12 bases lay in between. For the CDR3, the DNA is TGTGCCAGTGGGGGACAAATAAACTATGGCTACACCTTC. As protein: CASGGQINYGYTF.

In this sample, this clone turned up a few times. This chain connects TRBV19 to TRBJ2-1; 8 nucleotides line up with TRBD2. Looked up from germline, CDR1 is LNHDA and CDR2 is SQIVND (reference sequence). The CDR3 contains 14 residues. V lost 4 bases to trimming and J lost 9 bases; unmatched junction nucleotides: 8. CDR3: CASSTGLGGGEQFF. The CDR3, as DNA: TGTGCCAGTAGTACGGGACTAGGGGGAGGTGAGCAGTTCTTC.

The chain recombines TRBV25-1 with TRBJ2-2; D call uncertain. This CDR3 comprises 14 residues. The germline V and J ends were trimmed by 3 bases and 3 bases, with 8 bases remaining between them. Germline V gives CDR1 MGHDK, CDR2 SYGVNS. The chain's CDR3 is CASSDEIYTGELFF. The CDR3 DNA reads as TGTGCCAGCAGTGACGAGATCTACACCGGGGAGCTGTTTTTT.

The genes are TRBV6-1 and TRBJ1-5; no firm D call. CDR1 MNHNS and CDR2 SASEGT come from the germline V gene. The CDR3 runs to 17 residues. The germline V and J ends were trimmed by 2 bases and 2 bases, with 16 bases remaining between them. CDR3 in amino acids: CASSERVGGPGNQPQHF. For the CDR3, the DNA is TGTGCCAGCAGTGAAAGGGTCGGAGGGCCCGGCAATCAGCCCCAGCATTTT.

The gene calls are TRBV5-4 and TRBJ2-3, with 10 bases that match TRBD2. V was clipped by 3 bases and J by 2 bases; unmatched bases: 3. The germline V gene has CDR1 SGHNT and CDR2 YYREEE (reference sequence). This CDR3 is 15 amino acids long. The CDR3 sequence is CASSSSGSPTDTQYF. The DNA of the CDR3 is TGTGCCAGCAGCTCTAGCGGGAGCCCCACAGATACGCAGTATTTT.

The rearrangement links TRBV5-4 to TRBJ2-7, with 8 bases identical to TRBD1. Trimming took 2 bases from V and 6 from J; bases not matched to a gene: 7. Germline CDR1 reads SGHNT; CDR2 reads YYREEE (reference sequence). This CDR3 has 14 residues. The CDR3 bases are TGTGCCAGCAGCTTTGGGCAGGGGGCCGGCGAGCAGTACTTC. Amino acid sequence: CASSFGQGAGEQYF.

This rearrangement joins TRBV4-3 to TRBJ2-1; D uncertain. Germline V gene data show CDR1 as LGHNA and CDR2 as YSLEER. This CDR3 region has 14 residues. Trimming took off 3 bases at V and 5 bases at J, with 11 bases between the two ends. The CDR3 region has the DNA TGCGCCAGCAGCCATTCCTCAGGTGACAATGAGCAGTTCTTC. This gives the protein CASSHSSGDNEQFF.

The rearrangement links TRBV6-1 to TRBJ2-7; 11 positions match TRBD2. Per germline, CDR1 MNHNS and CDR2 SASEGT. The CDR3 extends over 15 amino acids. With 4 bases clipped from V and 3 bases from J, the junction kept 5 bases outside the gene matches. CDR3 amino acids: CASSAPLAGVYEQYF. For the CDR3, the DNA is TGTGCCAGCAGTGCCCCACTAGCGGGAGTCTACGAGCAGTACTTC.

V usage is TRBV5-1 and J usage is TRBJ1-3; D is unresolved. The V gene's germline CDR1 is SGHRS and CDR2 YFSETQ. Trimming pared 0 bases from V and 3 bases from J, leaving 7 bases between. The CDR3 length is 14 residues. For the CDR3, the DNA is TGCGCCAGCAGCTTGGCCGGAGGTGGAAACACCATATATTTT. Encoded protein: CASSLAGGGNTIYF.

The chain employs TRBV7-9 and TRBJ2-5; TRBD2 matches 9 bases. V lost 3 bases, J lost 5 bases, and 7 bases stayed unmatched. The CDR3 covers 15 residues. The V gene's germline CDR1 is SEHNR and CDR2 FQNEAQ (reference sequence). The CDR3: CASSFRLAEGETQYF. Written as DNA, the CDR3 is TGTGCCAGCAGCTTCCGACTAGCGGAAGGGGAGACCCAGTACTTC.

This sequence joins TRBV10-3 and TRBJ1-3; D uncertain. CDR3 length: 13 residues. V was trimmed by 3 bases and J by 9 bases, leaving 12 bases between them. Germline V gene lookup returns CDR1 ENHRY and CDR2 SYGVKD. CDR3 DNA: TGTGCCATCAGTGAAGTAATTCGGGGCACCATATATTTT. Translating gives CAISEVIRGTIYF.

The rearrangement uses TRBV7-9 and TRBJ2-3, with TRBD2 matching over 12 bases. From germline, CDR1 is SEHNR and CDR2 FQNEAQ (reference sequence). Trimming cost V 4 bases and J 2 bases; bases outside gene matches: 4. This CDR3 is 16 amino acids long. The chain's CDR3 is CASSSGLAGPTDTQYF. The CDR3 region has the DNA TGTGCCAGCAGCTCCGGACTAGCGGGGCCCACAGATACGCAGTATTTT.

The DNA for the CDR3 is TGTGCCAGCAGCCCGGGACTAGCGGGAAGAGAGACCCAGTACTTC. As protein: CASSPGLAGRETQYF. The chain carries TRBV7-7 and TRBJ2-5; 13 bases fit TRBD2. Per germline, CDR1 SSHAT and CDR2 FNYEAQ (reference sequence). The CDR3 length is 15 residues. The V and J ends lost 5 bases and 4 bases, in that order; junction bases with no gene match: 4.

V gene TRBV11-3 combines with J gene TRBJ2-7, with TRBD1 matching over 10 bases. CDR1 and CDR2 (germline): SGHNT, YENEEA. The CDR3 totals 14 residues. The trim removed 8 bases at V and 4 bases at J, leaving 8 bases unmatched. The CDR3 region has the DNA TGTGCCAGCCGCTCCGGGACAGGGGTTTACGAGCAGTACTTC. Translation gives CASRSGTGVYEQYF.

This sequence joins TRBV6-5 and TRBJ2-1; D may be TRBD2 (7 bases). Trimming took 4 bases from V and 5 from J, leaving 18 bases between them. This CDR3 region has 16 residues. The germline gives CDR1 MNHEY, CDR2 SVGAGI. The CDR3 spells CASSSEGGGPNNEQFF. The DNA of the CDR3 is TGTGCCAGCAGTTCCGAGGGGGGAGGGCCGAACAATGAGCAGTTCTTC.

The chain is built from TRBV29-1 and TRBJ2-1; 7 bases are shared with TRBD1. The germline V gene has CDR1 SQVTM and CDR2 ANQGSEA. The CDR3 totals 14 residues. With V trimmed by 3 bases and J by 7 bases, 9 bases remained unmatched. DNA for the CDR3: TGCAGCGTTGACCTGAACAGGGGTCGGAATGAGCAGTTCTTC. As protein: CSVDLNRGRNEQFF.

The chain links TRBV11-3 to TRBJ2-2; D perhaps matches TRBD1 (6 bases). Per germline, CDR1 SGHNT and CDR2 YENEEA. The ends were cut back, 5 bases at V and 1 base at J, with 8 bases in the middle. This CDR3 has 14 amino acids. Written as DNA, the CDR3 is TGTGCCAGCAGCCCCAGGGGGAACACCGGGGAGCTGTTTTTT. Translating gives CASSPRGNTGELFF.

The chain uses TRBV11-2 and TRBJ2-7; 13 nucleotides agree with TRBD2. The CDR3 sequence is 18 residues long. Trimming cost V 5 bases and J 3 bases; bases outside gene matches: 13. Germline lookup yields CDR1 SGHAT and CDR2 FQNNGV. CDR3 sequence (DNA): TGTGCCAGCAGCGGGCGGCCGGGACTAGCGGGGCCGGACTACGAGCAGTACTTC. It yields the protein CASSGRPGLAGPDYEQYF.